What follows describes a single T cell receptor beta chain. Its antigen is undetermined. In blood CD8+ and CD4+ T cells, TCR beta underwent sequencing. The sample comes from a study of CD8 T cells in Susac syndrome. About the study: The sequenced Susac syndrome patients included six who had clinically active disease and about 8 who were in remission.

Study-wide findings and caveats: In Susac syndrome, the CD4+ T cell repertoires did not show clonal expansion.

Reverse transcription used roughly 0.45 to 1 ug RNA and random hexamers. By means of immunoSEQ multiplex PCR, TCR beta CDR3 spanning 54 Vbeta and 13 Jbeta underwent amplification. MiXCR, run by TCRdb on the immunoSEQ multiplex PCR reads, gives a single entry per CDR3 protein. The table includes under 200,000 distinct CDR3 sequences, 94% detected once. Sequences were obtained from CD4+ T cells from PBMCs. The source of this sequence is a human donor with Susac syndrome.

The CDR3 region has the DNA TGTGCCAGCAGCTCTTGGGACAGGAAGGCGCCCCTCCACTTT. It yields the protein CASSSWDRKAPLHF. The chain carries TRBV5-4 and TRBJ1-6, with 8 bases lining up with TRBD1. This CDR3 spans 14 amino acids. Germline CDR1 reads SGHNT; CDR2 reads YYREEE (reference sequence). J gave up 13 bases and V 3 bases, and 9 bases lay outside the gene matches. The whole variable domain, remainder taken from reference TRBV5-4 and TRBJ1-6, is ETGVTQSPTHLIKTRGQQVTLRCSSQSGHNTVSWYQQALGQGPQFIFQYYREEENGRGNFPPRFSGLQFPNYSSELNVNALELDDSALYLCASSSWDRKAPLHFGNGTRLTVT.